A selection of T cell receptor beta chains follows, all from one sample in a study of cytomegalovirus exposure and HLA in healthy donors. Here immunoSEQ multiplex PCR was the method, and the copy in TCRdb shows in-frame clones only, minus some. The sample has 100,000 to 150,000 clones, around 72% seen once. Sequencing was performed on PBMCs. The source is a man aged 45-65 years in good health and CMV-seropositive. Both conserved end residues are part of each CDR3. Each record gives: V gene, clone size, CDR3 length, J gene, D gene, CDR3 DNA, CDR3 protein. D genes are given only for firm matches. Expanded clones get a size class; other rows say once, few or many, or leave the size out.

V gene: TRBV5-1
clone size: -
CDR3 length: 13
J gene: TRBJ1-2
D gene: -
CDR3 DNA: TGCGCCAGCAGCTTGGGAGGATCGGATGGCTACACCTTC
CDR3 protein: CASSLGGSDGYTF

V gene: TRBV5-1
clone size: -
CDR3 length: 14
J gene: TRBJ2-7
D gene: TRBD1
CDR3 DNA: TGCGCCAGCAGCAAACGGACAGGGGAAGGCGAGCAGTACTTC
CDR3 protein: CASSKRTGEGEQYF

V gene: TRBV11-2
clone size: -
CDR3 length: 15
J gene: TRBJ2-1
D gene: TRBD2
CDR3 DNA: TGTGCCAGCAGCGCGAGGCTGAATGGGGGGGATGAGCAGTTCTTC
CDR3 protein: CASSARLNGGDEQFF

V gene: TRBV5-6
clone size: -
CDR3 length: 16
J gene: TRBJ1-1
D gene: -
CDR3 DNA: TGTGCCAGCAGCTTGTCATACCGGACAGCGAACACTGAAGCTTCCTTT
CDR3 protein: CASSLSYRTANTEASF

V gene: TRBV5-1
clone size: -
CDR3 length: 14
J gene: TRBJ1-2
D gene: TRBD1
CDR3 DNA: TGCGCCAGCAGCCCTGGGACAGACCGTTATGGCTACACCTTC
CDR3 protein: CASSPGTDRYGYTF

V gene: TRBV7-2
clone size: -
CDR3 length: 15
J gene: TRBJ1-4
D gene: -
CDR3 DNA: TGTGCCAGCAGCCCCTCGTGGGCCCTTAATGAAAAACTGTTTTTT
CDR3 protein: CASSPSWALNEKLFF

V gene: TRBV7-6
clone size: -
CDR3 length: 13
J gene: TRBJ2-7
D gene: TRBD2
CDR3 DNA: TGTGCCAGCAGCCCGGGACTAGATGACGAGCAGTACTTC
CDR3 protein: CASSPGLDDEQYF

V gene: TRBV27
clone size: few
CDR3 length: 14
J gene: TRBJ2-1
D gene: TRBD2
CDR3 DNA: TGTGCCAGCAGTCGGGGGGGAAGCTACAATGAGCAGTTCTTC
CDR3 protein: CASSRGGSYNEQFF

V gene: TRBV5-6
clone size: -
CDR3 length: 15
J gene: TRBJ2-7
D gene: -
CDR3 DNA: TGTGCCAGCAGCCCCCGTTCGGGGTCATGGTACGAGCAGTACTTC
CDR3 protein: CASSPRSGSWYEQYF

V gene: TRBV19
clone size: once
CDR3 length: 15
J gene: TRBJ1-1
D gene: -
CDR3 DNA: TGTGCCAGTAGTATAGACTCCAGGGGGAACACTGAAGCTTTCTTT
CDR3 protein: CASSIDSRGNTEAFF